This TCR beta chain derives from a study of cytomegalovirus exposure and HLA in healthy donors. General study points: As a later analysis revealed, most CMV-associated TCR beta chains appeared HLA-restricted. Later analysis reportedly placed an Asian-associated ancestry cluster below the approximately 700-donor mean in N-insertions. CMV serostatus stood as the only immune exposure information on hand. Later analysis identified a missense DCLRE1C variant that was linked to TCR beta V- and J-gene trimming.

V lost 5 bases, J lost 5 bases, and 8 bases stayed unmatched. Per germline, CDR1 MNHEY and CDR2 SMNVEV (reference sequence). The CDR3 runs 16 residues. Use of 60 Vbeta and 13 Jbeta primers characterized the PCR. TCRdb's table, derived via immunoSEQ multiplex PCR, lists solely in-frame clones and lacks some. Here the sample spans 160,000 or so clones, approximately 72% being singletons. Points on this clone: Its antigen is still unknown.

The specimen was PBMCs. The rearrangement links TRBV27 to TRBJ2-3; 12 nucleotides align to TRBD1. This sequence originates from a female donor in good health and CMV-seronegative. The CDR3 region has the DNA TGTGCCAGCAGTACCCCGGGACAGGGGGCCCGAGATACGCAGTATTTT. This sequence encodes CASSTPGQGARDTQYF.